The 12 T cell receptor beta chains in this list originate from one sample, sequenced in a study of siplizumab effects on memory and regulatory T cells. Sequenced by immunoSEQ multiplex PCR; TCRdb stores in-frame clones only, minus some. The sample yields some 100,000 clones, about 90% seen once. Sequencing was done on a sample of Tregs sorted from blood. All receptors derive from a human donor in good health.

In its sample, this clone was seen once. The chain joins TRBV7-3 to TRBJ2-3; 11 bases line up with TRBD2. With 2 bases clipped from V and 2 bases from J, the junction kept 9 bases outside the gene matches. Germline CDR1 SGHTA, CDR2 FQGTGA. The CDR3 spans 18 residues. CDR3 sequence (DNA): TGTGCCAGCAGCTTATTAACGCTAGCGGGAGGCCACACAGATACGCAGTATTTT. Protein sequence: CASSLLTLAGGHTDTQYF.

This chain connects TRBV4-1 to TRBJ2-2, with 15 positions matching TRBD2. The germline gives CDR1 MGHRA, CDR2 YSYEKL. CDR3 length: 19 residues. Unmatched junction bases numbered 10, after V lost 4 bases and J lost 4 bases. The CDR3 sequence is CASSLLGLAGGPITGELFF. CDR3 nucleotides: TGCGCCAGCAGCCTCCTTGGACTAGCGGGAGGGCCTATCACCGGGGAGCTGTTTTTT.

CDR3: CASTGWSGETQYF. DNA of the CDR3: TGTGCCAGCACCGGGTGGTCCGGAGAGACCCAGTACTTC. The chain links TRBV5-6 to TRBJ2-5, with D unresolved. Trimming left V 6 bases short and J 4 bases short, with 13 bases between. CDR3 length: 13 amino acids. Germline loops: CDR1 SGHDT, CDR2 YYEEEE.

This sequence joins TRBV7-9 and TRBJ2-2; a weak D match, TRBD2 (6 bases). This CDR3 is 13 amino acids long. CDR1 and CDR2 (germline): SEHNR, FQNEAQ (reference sequence). The V and J ends lost 4 bases and 5 bases respectively, with 8 bases between them. This CDR3 is CASSSGGTGELFF. The DNA of the CDR3 is TGTGCCAGCAGCTCTGGGGGGACCGGGGAGCTGTTTTTT. Full variable domain (remainder filled in from reference TRBV7-9 and TRBJ2-2): DTGVSQNPRHKITKRGQNVTFRCDPISEHNRLYWYRQTLGQGPEFLTYFQNEAQLEKSRLLSDRFSAERPKGSFSTLEIQRTEQGDSAMYLCASSSGGTGELFFGEGSRLTVL.

By proportion, this clone is medium-sized. The chain joins TRBV5-5 to TRBJ2-7; TRBD2 matches at 7 bases. Germline V CDR1 and CDR2: SGHKS, YYEKEE (reference sequence). This CDR3 contains 15 residues. The J segment lost 2 bases and the V segment lost 7 bases, leaving 12 bases of the junction unmatched. The CDR3 loop is CASAPSPGLPYEQYF. DNA of the CDR3: TGTGCCAGCGCCCCCTCCCCGGGACTACCCTACGAGCAGTACTTC.

This chain joins TRBV6-5 and TRBJ1-6; 7 bases align to TRBD1. The CDR3 is 16 residues long. CDR1 and CDR2 (germline): MNHEY, SVGAGI. The V and J ends lost 1 base and 8 bases, in that order; junction bases with no gene match: 8. DNA for the CDR3: TGTGCCAGCAGTTACTTGGGTAGGGGGCAGGATTCACCCCTCCACTTT. It codes for CASSYLGRGQDSPLHF.

CDR3 DNA: TGTGCCAGCAAAACGTCAAGGGAAGCAGGACTGTTTTTT. Residues: CASKTSREAGLFF. J is TRBJ1-4 and V is TRBV2, with D uncertain. The germline V gene has CDR1 SNHLY and CDR2 FYNNEI. Between the trimmed V and J ends, which lost 7 bases and 13 bases, there was a span of 19 bases. The length of the CDR3 is 13 residues.

The chain joins TRBV18 to TRBJ2-5, with D possibly matching TRBD2 (5 bases). V lost 0 bases, J lost 3 bases, and 17 bases lay in between. The CDR3 spans 17 residues. Looked up from germline, CDR1 is KGHSH and CDR2 is LQKENI. CDR3 DNA: TGTGCCAGCTCACCACCGGTACTAGGACGGGTGGAAGAGACCCAGTACTTC. This translates into CASSPPVLGRVEETQYF.

The chain is built from TRBV27 and TRBJ2-3; 7 bases agree with TRBD2. The J segment lost 4 bases and the V segment lost 10 bases, leaving 17 bases of the junction unmatched. Per the germline V gene, CDR1 is MNHEY and CDR2 is SMNVEV (reference sequence). CDR3 length equals 16 residues. The CDR3 DNA sequence: TGTGCCAAATTCCTTACGCCGTGGCGGGAGTCAGATACGCAGTATTTT. Encoded protein: CAKFLTPWRESDTQYF.

J is TRBJ1-4 and V is TRBV5-1; 8 bases are a match to TRBD1. CDR3 size: 12 residues. The V segment lost 0 bases and the J segment 13 bases; nucleotides outside the gene matches: 2. Germline assignment: CDR1 SGHRS and CDR2 YFSETQ. CDR3 bases: TGCGCCAGCAGCTTGGGACAGGGGAGACTGTTTTTT. Amino acids: CASSLGQGRLFF.

The chain couples TRBV4-1 to TRBJ2-3, with D possibly matching TRBD1 (6 bases). Trimming removed 9 bases at V and 6 bases at J, with 19 bases between. CDR1 and CDR2 from the germline V gene are MGHRA and YSYEKL. There are 14 residues in the CDR3. The CDR3 DNA sequence: TGCGCCAGTAGTGTAGGGGGAATAGCGGATACGCAGTATTTT. Translation: CASSVGGIADTQYF.

The gene calls are TRBV19 and TRBJ2-1, with TRBD2 matching over 15 bases. J lost 7 bases, V lost 8 bases, and 0 bases had no gene match. The germline V gene has CDR1 LNHDA and CDR2 SQIVND (reference sequence). CDR3 length equals 13 residues. The CDR3 nucleotides read TGTGCCAGTGGACTAGCGGGGGGGAATGAGCAGTTCTTC. It specifies CASGLAGGNEQFF. The whole variable domain, remainder taken from reference TRBV19 and TRBJ2-1, is DGGITQSPKYLFRKEGQNVTLSCEQNLNHDAMYWYRQDPGQGLRLIYYSQIVNDFQKGDIAEGYSVSREKKESFPLTVTSAQKNPTAFYLCASGLAGGNEQFFGPGTRLTVL.